The clone carrying this T cell receptor (beta chain) was seen ten or more times. Its antigen is currently unknown. The entry originates in a study of identical twins. It was template switching that added a universal primer site, and there were unique molecular identifiers on the cDNA. TCRdb itself ran the 5' RACE reads through MiXCR, one entry per CDR3 protein. This repertoire shows approximately 680,000 distinct CDR3 sequences, just over 7% found once; its top ten account for around 1.6%. The CDR3 covers 15 residues. Germline V lookup: CDR1 SGHDN, CDR2 FVKESK. The V end was cut by 4 bases, the J end by 2 bases, with 12 bases between. Findings of the study overall: Zero-insertion analyses might be partly confounded by invariant T cells like MAIT and iNKT. Compared with models, monozygotic twins showed more out-of-frame TCR alpha sharing. Insertions were reduced in abundant cord blood beta clonotypes but not in memory repertoires.

This sample was also put to use in a study of yellow fever vaccine responses in identical twins.

The TCR sequence derives from a woman under 30 in good health. The sample was PBMCs. The chain combines TRBV14 with TRBJ2-1; TRBD2 might be the D (5 bases). The CDR3, as DNA: TGTGCCAGCAGCCCGGGGAGTGGTACCTACAATGAGCAGTTCTTC. Translated, it gives CASSPGSGTYNEQFF.